Listed below are T cell receptor beta chains from one sample, sequenced in a study of shared clonotypes between healthy human individuals. The data were produced by immunoSEQ multiplex PCR, yet TCRdb's version contains in-frame clones alone and is incomplete. This table has about 700,000 clones, 92% appearing once. Sequencing was done on a sample of naive CD8+ T cells sorted from blood. These receptors were collected from a man under 40 in good health. The CDR3 runs from the conserved cysteine through the conserved F or W. The order of the fields is V gene, J gene, clone size, D gene, CDR3 protein, CDR3 DNA. The D gene is left open where the match is weak. Clone size appears in some rows only: once, few, many, or a class for an expanded clone.

V: TRBV15; J: TRBJ2-5; size: .; D: TRBD2; CDR3: CATSRVTASGQETQYF; DNA: TGTGCCACCAGCAGAGTTACGGCTAGCGGCCAAGAGACCCAGTACTTC
V: TRBV4-1; J: TRBJ2-7; size: .; D: .; CDR3: CASSQDTSGDRSYEQYF; DNA: TGCGCCAGCAGCCAAGACACCTCAGGGGATAGGTCCTACGAGCAGTACTTC
V: TRBV6-5; J: TRBJ1-5; size: .; D: TRBD1; CDR3: CASRLGQGLNQPQHF; DNA: TGTGCCAGCAGACTTGGACAGGGGCTCAATCAGCCCCAGCATTTT
V: TRBV27; J: TRBJ1-1; size: .; D: .; CDR3: CASSLIGEGNTEAFF; DNA: TGTGCCAGCAGTTTAATCGGGGAGGGGAACACTGAAGCTTTCTTT
V: TRBV7-9; J: TRBJ2-7; size: .; D: .; CDR3: CASSRRVYEQYF; DNA: TGTGCCAGCAGTCGTCGGGTCTACGAGCAGTACTTC
V: TRBV6-1; J: TRBJ2-3; size: .; D: TRBD1; CDR3: CASSDDRDPHTDTQYF; DNA: TGTGCCAGCAGTGATGACAGGGACCCTCACACAGATACGCAGTATTTT
V: TRBV14; J: TRBJ2-1; size: .; D: .; CDR3: CASSPWMDTSYNEQFF; DNA: TGTGCCAGCAGCCCCTGGATGGATACTTCCTACAATGAGCAGTTCTTC
V: TRBV7-9; J: TRBJ2-2; size: few; D: .; CDR3: CASTGGPGTGELFF; DNA: TGTGCCAGCACTGGGGGGCCAGGCACCGGGGAGCTGTTTTTT
V: TRBV2; J: TRBJ2-1; size: .; D: .; CDR3: CASSPPSSYNEQFF; DNA: TGTGCCAGCAGCCCCCCGAGCTCCTACAATGAGCAGTTCTTC
V: TRBV5-1; J: TRBJ2-7; size: .; D: TRBD2; CDR3: CASSPATSGNYEQYF; DNA: TGCGCCAGCAGCCCGGCCACTAGCGGGAACTACGAGCAGTACTTC
V: TRBV2; J: TRBJ2-3; size: .; D: TRBD2; CDR3: CASISGRPGDTQYF; DNA: TGTGCCAGCATCAGCGGGAGGCCCGGAGATACGCAGTATTTT
V: TRBV29-1; J: TRBJ2-7; size: .; D: .; CDR3: CSVETPTGTGGEQYF; DNA: TGCAGCGTTGAAACTCCGACAGGAACTGGGGGGGAGCAGTACTTC
V: TRBV28; J: TRBJ1-1; size: once; D: .; CDR3: CASSLMGAEAFF; DNA: TGTGCCAGCAGTTTGATGGGTGCTGAAGCTTTCTTT
V: TRBV7-9; J: TRBJ2-2; size: once; D: TRBD2; CDR3: CASSSLGRAPGELFF; DNA: TGTGCCAGCAGCTCCCTGGGGAGGGCGCCCGGGGAGCTGTTTTTT
V: TRBV7-3; J: TRBJ2-5; size: .; D: TRBD2; CDR3: CASSPGTSGGHRETQYF; DNA: TGTGCCAGCAGCCCCGGGACTAGCGGGGGCCACCGGGAGACCCAGTACTTC
V: TRBV7-3; J: TRBJ2-2; size: .; D: TRBD1; CDR3: CASSTGTGTGELFF; DNA: TGTGCCAGCAGCACCGGGACAGGGACCGGGGAGCTGTTTTTT
V: TRBV6-6; J: TRBJ2-7; size: .; D: TRBD2; CDR3: CASTPSLAGTSYEQYF; DNA: TGTGCCAGCACCCCCTCACTAGCGGGAACCTCCTACGAGCAGTACTTC
V: TRBV7-3; J: TRBJ2-2; size: .; D: .; CDR3: CAIYRDTGELFF; DNA: TGTGCCATCTACAGGGACACCGGGGAGCTGTTTTTT
V: TRBV7-9; J: TRBJ2-3; size: .; D: .; CDR3: CASSPPEAADTQYF; DNA: TGTGCCAGCAGCCCTCCGGAGGCAGCAGATACGCAGTATTTT
V: TRBV12-5; J: TRBJ2-1; size: .; D: .; CDR3: CASGLRADEQFF; DNA: TGTGCTAGTGGTTTAAGAGCGGATGAGCAGTTCTTC
V: TRBV27; J: TRBJ2-3; size: .; D: TRBD2; CDR3: CASSPGLAGRSDTQYF; DNA: TGTGCCAGCAGTCCCGGACTAGCGGGAAGGTCAGATACGCAGTATTTT
V: TRBV9; J: TRBJ2-3; size: .; D: .; CDR3: CASSAGGGQRADDTQYF; DNA: TGTGCCAGCAGCGCGGGAGGGGGCCAGCGGGCGGACGATACGCAGTATTTT
V: TRBV27; J: TRBJ2-7; size: .; D: TRBD2; CDR3: CASSASSGDSSYEQYF; DNA: TGTGCCAGCAGTGCCTCTAGCGGGGACAGCTCCTACGAGCAGTACTTC
V: TRBV14; J: TRBJ2-1; size: .; D: .; CDR3: CASRVTGTNYNEQFF; DNA: TGTGCCAGCAGGGTCACCGGGACCAACTACAATGAGCAGTTCTTC
V: TRBV27; J: TRBJ2-2; size: .; D: .; CDR3: CASSLSITGELFF; DNA: TGTGCCAGCAGTTTATCTATCACCGGGGAGCTGTTTTTT
V: TRBV7-6; J: TRBJ2-5; size: .; D: TRBD1; CDR3: CASSSGTGGWETQYF; DNA: TGTGCCAGCAGCTCCGGGACAGGGGGCTGGGAGACCCAGTACTTC
V: TRBV7-8; J: TRBJ1-1; size: .; D: .; CDR3: CASSVNLGMNTEAFF; DNA: TGTGCCAGCAGCGTAAATTTGGGGATGAACACTGAAGCTTTCTTT
V: TRBV5-5; J: TRBJ1-5; size: .; D: .; CDR3: CASSLAWGSNQPQHF; DNA: TGTGCCAGCAGCTTGGCCTGGGGGAGTAATCAGCCCCAGCATTTT
V: TRBV6-4; J: TRBJ2-1; size: .; D: TRBD1; CDR3: CASSDWGGQGHNEQFF; DNA: TGTGCCAGCAGTGACTGGGGTGGACAGGGTCACAATGAGCAGTTCTTC
V: TRBV7-4; J: TRBJ2-3; size: .; D: .; CDR3: CASSPTPRGAQYF; DNA: TGTGCCAGCAGCCCGACCCCTCGGGGAGCGCAGTATTTT
V: TRBV21-1; J: TRBJ1-1; size: .; D: .; CDR3: CASRPNLATHRTEAFF; DNA: TGTGCCAGCAGACCCAATTTAGCTACACATCGCACTGAAGCTTTCTTT
V: TRBV19; J: TRBJ1-5; size: .; D: .; CDR3: CASRPPRDSNQPQHF; DNA: TGTGCCAGTAGACCACCCCGAGATAGCAATCAGCCCCAGCATTTT
V: TRBV7-9; J: TRBJ2-1; size: once; D: .; CDR3: CASSDMGEQFF; DNA: TGTGCCAGCAGCGATATGGGTGAGCAGTTCTTC
V: TRBV7-2; J: TRBJ2-1; size: .; D: .; CDR3: CASSSWTDSYNEQFF; DNA: TGTGCCAGCAGCTCTTGGACAGACTCCTACAATGAGCAGTTCTTC
V: TRBV9; J: TRBJ2-7; size: .; D: TRBD1; CDR3: CASSGRQGAYHEQYF; DNA: TGTGCCAGCAGCGGCAGACAGGGGGCATATCACGAGCAGTACTTC
V: TRBV2; J: TRBJ1-2; size: .; D: .; CDR3: CATQGRKSYGYTF; DNA: TGTGCCACCCAGGGAAGGAAGTCGTATGGCTACACCTTC
V: TRBV11-2; J: TRBJ1-1; size: .; D: .; CDR3: CASSFGTEFEAFF; DNA: TGTGCCAGCAGCTTCGGAACAGAATTTGAAGCTTTCTTT
V: TRBV2; J: TRBJ1-1; size: once; D: .; CDR3: CARISNTEAFF; DNA: TGTGCCAGGATATCGAACACTGAAGCTTTCTTT
V: TRBV14; J: TRBJ2-1; size: .; D: TRBD1; CDR3: CASSQNLLDRPAPRGFAENEQFF; DNA: TGTGCCAGCAGCCAAAACCTCCTGGACAGGCCAGCGCCCCGTGGGTTCGCGGAAAATGAGCAGTTCTTC
V: TRBV9; J: TRBJ2-5; size: .; D: .; CDR3: CASSGRNQETQYF; DNA: TGTGCCAGCAGCGGAAGAAACCAAGAGACCCAGTACTTC
V: TRBV7-2; J: TRBJ2-7; size: .; D: .; CDR3: CASSPQGGSYEQYF; DNA: TGTGCCAGCAGCCCGCAGGGGGGCTCCTACGAGCAGTACTTC
V: TRBV27; J: TRBJ2-2; size: .; D: .; CDR3: CASSLVGLRTGELFF; DNA: TGTGCCAGCAGTTTGGTGGGGCTGCGCACCGGGGAGCTGTTTTTT
V: TRBV27; J: TRBJ2-7; size: .; D: .; CDR3: CASSFSGPSYEQYF; DNA: TGTGCCAGCAGTTTCAGTGGGCCTTCCTACGAGCAGTACTTC
V: TRBV2; J: TRBJ2-1; size: .; D: TRBD2; CDR3: CASKRDYNEQFF; DNA: TGTGCCAGCAAGCGGGATTACAATGAGCAGTTCTTC
V: TRBV28; J: TRBJ1-1; size: .; D: .; CDR3: CASRELRDVEAFF; DNA: TGTGCCAGCAGAGAGCTCCGGGACGTTGAAGCTTTCTTT
V: TRBV30; J: TRBJ2-7; size: .; D: .; CDR3: CAWGEGTTEQYF; DNA: TGTGCCTGGGGTGAGGGGACGACAGAGCAGTACTTC
V: TRBV7-2; J: TRBJ1-5; size: .; D: TRBD1; CDR3: CASSSDQGPQGAQHF; DNA: TGTGCCAGCAGCTCGGATCAGGGGCCTCAGGGGGCCCAGCATTTT
V: TRBV27; J: TRBJ2-1; size: .; D: TRBD2; CDR3: CASRDSGTSGANHYNEQFF; DNA: TGTGCCAGCAGAGATTCCGGGACTAGCGGGGCGAATCATTACAATGAGCAGTTCTTC
V: TRBV6-5; J: TRBJ2-2; size: .; D: .; CDR3: CASSPKGPGELFF; DNA: TGTGCCAGCAGTCCCAAAGGCCCCGGGGAGCTGTTTTTT
V: TRBV28; J: TRBJ2-7; size: .; D: TRBD2; CDR3: CASSPEAGRRTYEQYF; DNA: TGTGCCAGCAGTCCCGAAGCGGGACGGCGCACCTACGAGCAGTACTTC
V: TRBV5-5; J: TRBJ2-1; size: .; D: .; CDR3: CASQASSYNEQFF; DNA: TGTGCCAGCCAGGCGAGCTCCTACAATGAGCAGTTCTTC
V: TRBV11-3; J: TRBJ2-1; size: .; D: TRBD2; CDR3: CASSERLAGDGNEQFF; DNA: TGTGCCAGCAGCGAAAGACTAGCGGGAGACGGAAATGAGCAGTTCTTC
V: TRBV5-5; J: TRBJ2-7; size: few; D: TRBD1; CDR3: CASSFSQGEREQYF; DNA: TGTGCCAGCAGCTTTTCACAGGGGGAACGCGAGCAGTACTTC
V: TRBV21-1; J: TRBJ2-7; size: .; D: .; CDR3: CASDRGTSYEQYF; DNA: TGTGCCAGCGACAGGGGGACTTCCTACGAGCAGTACTTC
V: TRBV10-3; J: TRBJ2-3; size: .; D: TRBD2; CDR3: CAINIGTSGSTDTQYF; DNA: TGTGCCATCAATATCGGGACTAGCGGGAGCACAGATACGCAGTATTTT